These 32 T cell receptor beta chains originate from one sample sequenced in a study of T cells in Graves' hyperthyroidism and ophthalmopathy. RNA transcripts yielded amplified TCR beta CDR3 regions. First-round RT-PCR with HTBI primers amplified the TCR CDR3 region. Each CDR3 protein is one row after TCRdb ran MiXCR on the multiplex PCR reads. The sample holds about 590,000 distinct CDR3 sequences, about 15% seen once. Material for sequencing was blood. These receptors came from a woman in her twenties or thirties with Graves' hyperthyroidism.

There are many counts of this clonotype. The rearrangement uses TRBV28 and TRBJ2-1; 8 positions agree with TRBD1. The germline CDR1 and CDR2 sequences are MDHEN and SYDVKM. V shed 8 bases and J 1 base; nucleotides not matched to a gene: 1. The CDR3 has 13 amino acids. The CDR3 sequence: CASYRGSYNEQFF. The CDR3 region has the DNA TGTGCCAGCTACAGGGGGTCCTACAATGAGCAGTTCTTC.

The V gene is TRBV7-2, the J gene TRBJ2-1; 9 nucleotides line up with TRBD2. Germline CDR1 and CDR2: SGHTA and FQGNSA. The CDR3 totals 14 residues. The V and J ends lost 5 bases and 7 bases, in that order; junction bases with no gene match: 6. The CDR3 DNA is TGTGCCAGCAGCCGGGGACTAGCAGCGAATGAGCAGTTCTTC. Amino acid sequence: CASSRGLAANEQFF.

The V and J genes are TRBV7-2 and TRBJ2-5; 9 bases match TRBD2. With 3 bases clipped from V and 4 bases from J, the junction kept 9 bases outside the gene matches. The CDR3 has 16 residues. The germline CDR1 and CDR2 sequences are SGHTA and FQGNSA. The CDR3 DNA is TGTGCCAGCAGCTTTTTTTCTAGCGGGATTGGAGAGACCCAGTACTTC. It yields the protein CASSFFSSGIGETQYF. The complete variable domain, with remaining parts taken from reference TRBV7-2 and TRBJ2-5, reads GAGVSQSPSNKVTEKGKDVELRCDPISGHTALYWYRQSLGQGLEFLIYFQGNSAPDKSGLPSDRFSAERTGGSVSTLTIQRTQQEDSAVYLCASSFFSSGIGETQYFGPGTRLLVL.

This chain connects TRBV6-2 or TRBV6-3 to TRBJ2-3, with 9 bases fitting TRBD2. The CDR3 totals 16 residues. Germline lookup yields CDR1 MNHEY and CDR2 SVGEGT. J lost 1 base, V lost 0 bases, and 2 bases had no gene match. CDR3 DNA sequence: TGTGCCAGCAGTTACTCTAGCGGGAGTGGCACAGATACGCAGTATTTT. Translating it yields CASSYSSGSGTDTQYF.

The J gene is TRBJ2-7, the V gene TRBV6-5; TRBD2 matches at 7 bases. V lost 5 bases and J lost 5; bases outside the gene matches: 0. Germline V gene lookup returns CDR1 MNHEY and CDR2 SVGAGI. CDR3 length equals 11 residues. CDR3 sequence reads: CASSTSDEQYF. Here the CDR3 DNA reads TGTGCCAGCAGTACTAGCGACGAGCAGTACTTC.

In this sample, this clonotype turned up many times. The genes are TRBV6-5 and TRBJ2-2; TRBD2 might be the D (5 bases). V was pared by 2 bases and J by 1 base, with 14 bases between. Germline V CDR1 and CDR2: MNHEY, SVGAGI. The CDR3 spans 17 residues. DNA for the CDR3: TGTGCCAGCAGTTACCGTCACTGGGGAGAGAACACCGGGGAGCTGTTTTTT. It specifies CASSYRHWGENTGELFF.

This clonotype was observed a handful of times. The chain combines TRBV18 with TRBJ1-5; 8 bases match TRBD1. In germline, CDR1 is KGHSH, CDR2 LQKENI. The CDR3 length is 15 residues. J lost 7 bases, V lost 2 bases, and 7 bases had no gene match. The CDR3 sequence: CASSPGTGRWQPQHF. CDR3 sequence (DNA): TGTGCCAGCTCACCAGGGACAGGACGGTGGCAGCCCCAGCATTTT.

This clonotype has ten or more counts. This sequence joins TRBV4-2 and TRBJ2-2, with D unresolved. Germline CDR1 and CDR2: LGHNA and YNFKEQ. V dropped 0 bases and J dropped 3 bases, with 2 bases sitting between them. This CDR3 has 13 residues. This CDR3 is CASSQDDTGELFF. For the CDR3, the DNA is TGTGCCAGCAGCCAAGACGACACCGGGGAGCTGTTTTTT.

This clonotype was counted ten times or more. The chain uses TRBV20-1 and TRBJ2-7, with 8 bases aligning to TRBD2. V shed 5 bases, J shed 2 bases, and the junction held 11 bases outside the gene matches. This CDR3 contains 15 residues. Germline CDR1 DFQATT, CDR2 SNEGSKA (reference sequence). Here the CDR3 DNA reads TGCAGTGCTGGTCCCTCTTCCGGGAGGGCCTACGAGCAGTACTTC. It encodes CSAGPSSGRAYEQYF.

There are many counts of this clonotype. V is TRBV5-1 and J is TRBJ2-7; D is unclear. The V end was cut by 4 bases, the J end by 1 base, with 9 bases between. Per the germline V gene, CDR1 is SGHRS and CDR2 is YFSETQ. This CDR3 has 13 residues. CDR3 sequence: CASSPLVSYEQYF. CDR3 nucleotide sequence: TGCGCCAGCAGCCCCCTTGTGTCCTACGAGCAGTACTTC. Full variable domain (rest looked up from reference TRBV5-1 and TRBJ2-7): KAGVTQTPRYLIKTRGQQVTLSCSPISGHRSVSWYQQTPGQGLQFLFEYFSETQRNKGNFPGRFSGRQFSNSRSEMNVSTLELGDSALYLCASSPLVSYEQYFGPGTRLTVT.

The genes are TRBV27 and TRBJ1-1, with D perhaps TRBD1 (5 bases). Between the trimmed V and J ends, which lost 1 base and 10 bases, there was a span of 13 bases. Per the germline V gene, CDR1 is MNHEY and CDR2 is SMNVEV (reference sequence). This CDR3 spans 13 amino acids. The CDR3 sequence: CASSLWAGGGAFF. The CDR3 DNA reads TGTGCCAGCAGTTTATGGGCCGGTGGGGGAGCTTTCTTT.

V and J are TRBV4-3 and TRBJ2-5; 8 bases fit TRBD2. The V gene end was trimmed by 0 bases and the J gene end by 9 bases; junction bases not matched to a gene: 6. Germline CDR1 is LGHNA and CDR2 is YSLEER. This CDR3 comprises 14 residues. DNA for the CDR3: TGCGCCAGCAGCCAAGAGGCGGGGGGTTTGGCCCAGTACTTC. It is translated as CASSQEAGGLAQYF.

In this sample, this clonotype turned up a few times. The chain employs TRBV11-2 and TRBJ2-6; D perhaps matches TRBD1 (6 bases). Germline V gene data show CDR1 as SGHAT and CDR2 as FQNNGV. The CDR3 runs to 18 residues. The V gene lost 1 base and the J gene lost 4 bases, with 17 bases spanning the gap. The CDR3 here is CASSLVGGAGVGANVLTF. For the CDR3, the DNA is TGTGCCAGCAGCTTAGTAGGTGGTGCAGGGGTCGGGGCCAACGTCCTGACTTTC.

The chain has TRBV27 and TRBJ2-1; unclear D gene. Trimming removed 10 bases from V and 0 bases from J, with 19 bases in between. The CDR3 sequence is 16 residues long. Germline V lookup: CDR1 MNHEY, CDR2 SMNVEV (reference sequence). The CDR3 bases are TGTGCCACCCACCCAGTAGTGGGAAGCTCCTACAATGAGCAGTTCTTC. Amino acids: CATHPVVGSSYNEQFF.

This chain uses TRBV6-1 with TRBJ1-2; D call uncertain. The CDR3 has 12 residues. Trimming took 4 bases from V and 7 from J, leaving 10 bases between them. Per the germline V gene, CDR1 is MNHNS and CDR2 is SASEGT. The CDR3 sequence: CASSVGRAGYTF. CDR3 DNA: TGTGCCAGCAGTGTAGGGAGGGCTGGCTACACCTTC.

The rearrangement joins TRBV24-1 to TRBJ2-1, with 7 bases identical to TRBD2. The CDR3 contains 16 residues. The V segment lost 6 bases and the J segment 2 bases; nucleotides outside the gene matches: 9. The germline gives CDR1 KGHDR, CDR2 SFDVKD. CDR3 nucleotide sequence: TGTGCCACCAGTCCTAGGGCGGGAGTCCCCTACAATGAGCAGTTCTTC. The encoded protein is CATSPRAGVPYNEQFF.

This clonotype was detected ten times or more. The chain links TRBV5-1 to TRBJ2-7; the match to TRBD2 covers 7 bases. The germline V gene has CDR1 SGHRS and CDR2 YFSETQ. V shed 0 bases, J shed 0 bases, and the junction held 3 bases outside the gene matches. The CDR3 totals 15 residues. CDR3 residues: CASSLAPSGSYEQYF. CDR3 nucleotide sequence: TGCGCCAGCAGCTTGGCCCCTAGCGGCTCCTACGAGCAGTACTTC.

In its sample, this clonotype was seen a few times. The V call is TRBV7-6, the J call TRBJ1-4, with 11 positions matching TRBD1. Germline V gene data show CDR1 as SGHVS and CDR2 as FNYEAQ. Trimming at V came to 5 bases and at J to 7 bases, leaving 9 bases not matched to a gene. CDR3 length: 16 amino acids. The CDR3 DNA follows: TGTGCCAGCAGCCAAATATTGGGACAGGGGGGTGAAAAACTGTTTTTT. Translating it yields CASSQILGQGGEKLFF.

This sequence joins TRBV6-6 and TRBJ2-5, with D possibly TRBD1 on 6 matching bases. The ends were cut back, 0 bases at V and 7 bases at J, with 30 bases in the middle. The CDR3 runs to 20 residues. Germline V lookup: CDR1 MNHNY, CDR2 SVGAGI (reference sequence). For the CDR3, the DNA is TGTGCCAGCAGTTACTCCCGGGGCACGGACAGTAAAATGATGAGGGGGACCCAGTACTTC. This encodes CASSYSRGTDSKMMRGTQYF.

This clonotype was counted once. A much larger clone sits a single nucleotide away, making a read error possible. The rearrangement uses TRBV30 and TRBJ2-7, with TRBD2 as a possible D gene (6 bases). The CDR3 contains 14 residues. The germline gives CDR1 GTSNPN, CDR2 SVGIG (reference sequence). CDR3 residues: CVWSGLGLSYEQYF. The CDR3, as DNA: TGTGTCTGGAGCGGGCTGGGCCTCTCCTACGAGCAGTACTTC.

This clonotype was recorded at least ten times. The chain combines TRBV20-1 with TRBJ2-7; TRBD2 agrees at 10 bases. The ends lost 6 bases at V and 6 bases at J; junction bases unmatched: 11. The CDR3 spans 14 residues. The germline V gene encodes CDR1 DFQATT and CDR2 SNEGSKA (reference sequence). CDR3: CSARGGTSVSEQYF. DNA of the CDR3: TGCAGTGCCCGAGGGGGGACTAGCGTTTCCGAGCAGTACTTC.

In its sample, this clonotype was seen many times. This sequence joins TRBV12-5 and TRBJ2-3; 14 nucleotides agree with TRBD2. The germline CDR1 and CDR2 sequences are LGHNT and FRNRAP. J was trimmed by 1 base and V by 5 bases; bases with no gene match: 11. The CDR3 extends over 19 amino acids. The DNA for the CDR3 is TGTGCTAGTGGTGGCTACGGGACTAGCGGGAGAAGGGGCACAGATACGCAGTATTTT. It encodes CASGGYGTSGRRGTDTQYF.

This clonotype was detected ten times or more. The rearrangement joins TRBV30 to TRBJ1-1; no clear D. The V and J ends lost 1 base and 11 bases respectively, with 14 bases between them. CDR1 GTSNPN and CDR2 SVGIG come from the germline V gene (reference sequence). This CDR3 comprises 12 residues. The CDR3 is CAWSGVGLWAFF. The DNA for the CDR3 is TGTGCCTGGAGTGGGGTAGGGCTTTGGGCTTTCTTT.

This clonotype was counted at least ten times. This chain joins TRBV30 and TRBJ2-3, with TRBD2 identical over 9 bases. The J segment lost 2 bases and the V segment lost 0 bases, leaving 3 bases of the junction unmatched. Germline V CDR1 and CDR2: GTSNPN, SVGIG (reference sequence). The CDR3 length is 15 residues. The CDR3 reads CAWSVRLADTDTQYF. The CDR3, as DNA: TGTGCCTGGAGTGTCCGACTAGCGGACACAGATACGCAGTATTTT.

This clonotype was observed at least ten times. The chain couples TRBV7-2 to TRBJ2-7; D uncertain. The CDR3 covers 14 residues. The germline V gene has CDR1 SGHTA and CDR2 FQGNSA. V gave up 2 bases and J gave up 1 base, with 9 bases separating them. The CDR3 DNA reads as TGTGCCAGCAGCTTATTGGTCGGATCCTACGAGCAGTACTTC. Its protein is CASSLLVGSYEQYF.

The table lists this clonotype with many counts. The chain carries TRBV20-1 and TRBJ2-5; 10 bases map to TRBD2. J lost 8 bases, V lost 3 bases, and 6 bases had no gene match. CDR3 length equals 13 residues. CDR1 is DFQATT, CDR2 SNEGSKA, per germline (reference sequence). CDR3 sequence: CSARGTSDITQYF. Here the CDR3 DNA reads TGCAGTGCTAGGGGGACTAGCGACATCACCCAGTACTTC.

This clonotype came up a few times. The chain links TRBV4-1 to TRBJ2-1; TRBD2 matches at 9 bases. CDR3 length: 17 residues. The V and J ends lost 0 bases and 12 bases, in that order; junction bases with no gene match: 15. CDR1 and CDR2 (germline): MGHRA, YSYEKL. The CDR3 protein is CASSQEPPLTSGTRQFF. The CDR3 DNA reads TGCGCCAGCAGCCAAGAACCTCCGTTGACTAGCGGTACTAGGCAGTTCTTC.

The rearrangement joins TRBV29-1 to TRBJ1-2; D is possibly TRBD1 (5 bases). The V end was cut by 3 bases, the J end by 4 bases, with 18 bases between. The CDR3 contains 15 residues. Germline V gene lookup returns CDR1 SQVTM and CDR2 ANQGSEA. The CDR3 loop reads CSVDYPRDGAYGYTF. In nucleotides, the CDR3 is TGCAGCGTTGATTATCCCCGGGACGGAGCCTATGGCTACACCTTC.

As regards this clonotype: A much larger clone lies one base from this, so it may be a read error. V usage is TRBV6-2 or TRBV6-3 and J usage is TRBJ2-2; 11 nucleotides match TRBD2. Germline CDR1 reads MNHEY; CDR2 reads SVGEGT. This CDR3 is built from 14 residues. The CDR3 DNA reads TGTGCCAGCAGTTACGGGACTAGCGGAAGGGAGCTGGTTTTT. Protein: CASSYGTSGRELVF.

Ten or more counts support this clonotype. CDR3 amino acids: CSVAGTSGRAHYGNEQFF. The DNA of the CDR3 is TGCAGCGTTGCCGGGACTAGCGGGAGGGCCCACTACGGCAATGAGCAGTTCTTC. The chain joins TRBV29-1 to TRBJ2-1; 16 bases match TRBD2. Losses at the gene ends were 4 bases for V and 6 bases for J; bases not matched to a gene: 12. CDR3 length equals 18 residues. Germline V CDR1 and CDR2: SQVTM, ANQGSEA.

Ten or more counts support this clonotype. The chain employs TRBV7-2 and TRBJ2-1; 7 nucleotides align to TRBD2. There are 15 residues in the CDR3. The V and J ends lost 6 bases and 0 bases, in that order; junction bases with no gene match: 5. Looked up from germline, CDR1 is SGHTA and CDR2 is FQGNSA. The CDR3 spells CASRELANSYNEQFF. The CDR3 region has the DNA TGTGCCAGCAGAGAACTAGCGAACTCCTACAATGAGCAGTTCTTC.

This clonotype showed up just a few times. The CDR3 is CSANYYRTSGSPYEQYF. Written as DNA, the CDR3 is TGCAGTGCCAATTACTATAGGACTAGCGGGAGTCCCTACGAGCAGTACTTC. V usage is TRBV20-1 and J usage is TRBJ2-7, with 13 bases that match TRBD2. The CDR3 length is 17 residues. The V gene end was trimmed by 6 bases and the J gene end by 2 bases; junction bases not matched to a gene: 13. CDR1 and CDR2 from the germline V gene are DFQATT and SNEGSKA (reference sequence).